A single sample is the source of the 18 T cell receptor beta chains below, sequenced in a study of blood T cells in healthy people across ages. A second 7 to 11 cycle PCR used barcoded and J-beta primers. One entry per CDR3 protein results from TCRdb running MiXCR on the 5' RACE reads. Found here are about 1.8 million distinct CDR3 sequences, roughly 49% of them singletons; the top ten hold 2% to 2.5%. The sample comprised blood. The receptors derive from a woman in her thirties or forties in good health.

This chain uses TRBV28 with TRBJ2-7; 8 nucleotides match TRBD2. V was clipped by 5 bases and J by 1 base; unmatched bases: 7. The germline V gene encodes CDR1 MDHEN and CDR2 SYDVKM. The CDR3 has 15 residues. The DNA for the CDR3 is TGTGCCAGCAGTGCCTCCGGGACTAGATCCTACGAGCAGTACTTC. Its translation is CASSASGTRSYEQYF.

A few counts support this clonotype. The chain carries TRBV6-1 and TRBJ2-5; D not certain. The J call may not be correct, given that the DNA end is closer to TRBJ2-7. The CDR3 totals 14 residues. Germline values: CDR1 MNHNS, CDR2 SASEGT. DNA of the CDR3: TGTGCCAGCAGTGCCTATCGGACGGGCTACGAGCAGTACTTC. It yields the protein CASSAYRTGYEQYF.

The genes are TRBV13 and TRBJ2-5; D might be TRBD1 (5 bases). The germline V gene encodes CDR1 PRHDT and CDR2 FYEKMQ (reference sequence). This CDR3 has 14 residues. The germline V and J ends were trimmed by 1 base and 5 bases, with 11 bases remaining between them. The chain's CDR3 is CASSLASGIETQYF. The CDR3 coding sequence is TGTGCCAGCAGCTTAGCTTCAGGGATCGAGACCCAGTACTTC. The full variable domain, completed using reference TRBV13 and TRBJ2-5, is AAGVIQSPRHLIKEKRETATLKCYPIPRHDTVYWYQQGPGQDPQFLISFYEKMQSDKGSIPDRFSAQQFSDYHSELNMSSLELGDSALYFCASSLASGIETQYFGPGTRLLVL.

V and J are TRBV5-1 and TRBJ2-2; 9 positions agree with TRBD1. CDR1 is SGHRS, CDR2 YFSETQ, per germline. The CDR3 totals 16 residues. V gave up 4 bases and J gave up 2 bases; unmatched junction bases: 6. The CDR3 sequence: CASSPTGGINTGELFF. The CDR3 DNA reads TGCGCCAGCAGCCCGACAGGGGGGATAAACACCGGGGAGCTGTTTTTT.

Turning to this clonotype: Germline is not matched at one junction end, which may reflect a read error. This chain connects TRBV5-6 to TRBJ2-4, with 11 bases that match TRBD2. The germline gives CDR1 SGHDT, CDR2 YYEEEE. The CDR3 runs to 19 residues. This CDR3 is CVSSSRRLAGSWAKNIQYF. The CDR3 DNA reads TGTGTCAGCAGCTCTCGCCGACTAGCGGGGTCTTGGGCCAAAAACATTCAGTACTTC.

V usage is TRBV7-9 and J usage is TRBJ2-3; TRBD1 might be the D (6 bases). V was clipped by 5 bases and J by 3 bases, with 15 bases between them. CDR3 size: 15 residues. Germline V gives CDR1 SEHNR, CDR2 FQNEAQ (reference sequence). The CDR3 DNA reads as TGTGCCAGCAGCCCCAAAGGGGGTCAGACAGATACGCAGTATTTT. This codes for CASSPKGGQTDTQYF.

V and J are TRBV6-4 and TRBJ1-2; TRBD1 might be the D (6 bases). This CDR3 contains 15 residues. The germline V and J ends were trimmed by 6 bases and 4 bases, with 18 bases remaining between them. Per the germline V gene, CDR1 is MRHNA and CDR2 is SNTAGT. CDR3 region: CASSPVPGASYGYTF. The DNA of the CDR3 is TGTGCCAGCAGCCCTGTCCCAGGGGCCAGCTATGGCTACACCTTC.

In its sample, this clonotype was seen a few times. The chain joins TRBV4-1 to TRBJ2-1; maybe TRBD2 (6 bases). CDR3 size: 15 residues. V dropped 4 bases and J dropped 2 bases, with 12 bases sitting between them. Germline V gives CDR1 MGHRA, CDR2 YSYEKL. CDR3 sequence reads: CASSRAGPPYNEQFF. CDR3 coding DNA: TGCGCCAGCAGCCGGGCGGGGCCCCCCTACAATGAGCAGTTCTTC.

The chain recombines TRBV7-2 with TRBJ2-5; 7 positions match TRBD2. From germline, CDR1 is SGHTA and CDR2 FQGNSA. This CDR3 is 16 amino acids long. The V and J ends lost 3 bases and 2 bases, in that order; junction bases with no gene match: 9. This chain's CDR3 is CASSLGWGRGQETQYF. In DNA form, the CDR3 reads TGTGCCAGCAGCTTGGGGTGGGGGAGGGGACAAGAGACCCAGTACTTC.

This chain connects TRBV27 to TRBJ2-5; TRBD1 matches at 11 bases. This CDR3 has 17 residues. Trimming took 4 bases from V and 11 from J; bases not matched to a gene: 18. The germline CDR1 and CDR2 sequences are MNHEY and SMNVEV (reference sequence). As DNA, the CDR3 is TGTGCCAGCAGTTCGCTACCACTTGGACAGGGGGCGAAGGAGCAGTACTTC. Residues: CASSSLPLGQGAKEQYF.

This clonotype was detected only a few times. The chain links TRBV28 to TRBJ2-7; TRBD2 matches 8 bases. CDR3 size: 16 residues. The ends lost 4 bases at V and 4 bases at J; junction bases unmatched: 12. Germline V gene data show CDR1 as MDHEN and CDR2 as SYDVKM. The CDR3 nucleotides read TGTGCCAGCAGTTCGCTACTAGCGGTGTCCCCTTACGAGCAGTACTTC. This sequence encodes CASSSLLAVSPYEQYF.

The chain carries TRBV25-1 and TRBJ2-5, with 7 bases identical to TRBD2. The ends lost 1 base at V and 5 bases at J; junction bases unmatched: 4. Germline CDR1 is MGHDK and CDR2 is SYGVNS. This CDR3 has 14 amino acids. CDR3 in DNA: TGTGCCAGCAGTGAATTGGGGGGGACGGAGACCCAGTACTTC. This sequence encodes CASSELGGTETQYF.

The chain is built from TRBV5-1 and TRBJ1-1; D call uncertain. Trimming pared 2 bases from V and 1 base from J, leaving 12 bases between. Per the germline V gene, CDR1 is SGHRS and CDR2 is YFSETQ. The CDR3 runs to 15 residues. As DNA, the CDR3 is TGCGCCAGCAGCTTCTCAACCCCCGGGAACACTGAAGCTTTCTTT. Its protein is CASSFSTPGNTEAFF.

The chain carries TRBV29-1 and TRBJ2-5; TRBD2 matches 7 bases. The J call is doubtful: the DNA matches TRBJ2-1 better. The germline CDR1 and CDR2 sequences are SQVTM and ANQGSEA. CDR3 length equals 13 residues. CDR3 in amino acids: CSSLGGNQETQFF. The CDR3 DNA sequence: TGCAGCAGCTTGGGGGGGAACCAAGAGACCCAGTTCTTC.

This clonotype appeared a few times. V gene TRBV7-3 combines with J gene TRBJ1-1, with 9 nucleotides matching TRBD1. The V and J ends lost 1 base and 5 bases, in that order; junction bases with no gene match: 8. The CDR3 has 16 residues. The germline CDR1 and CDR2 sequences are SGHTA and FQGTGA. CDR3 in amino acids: CASSLNPTGGRTEAFF. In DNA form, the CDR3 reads TGTGCCAGCAGCTTAAACCCGACAGGGGGAAGGACTGAAGCTTTCTTT. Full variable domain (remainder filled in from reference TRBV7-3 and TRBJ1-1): GAGVSQTPSNKVTEKGKYVELRCDPISGHTALYWYRQSLGQGPEFLIYFQGTGAADDSGLPNDRFFAVRPEGSVSTLKIQRTERGDSAVYLCASSLNPTGGRTEAFFGQGTRLTVV.

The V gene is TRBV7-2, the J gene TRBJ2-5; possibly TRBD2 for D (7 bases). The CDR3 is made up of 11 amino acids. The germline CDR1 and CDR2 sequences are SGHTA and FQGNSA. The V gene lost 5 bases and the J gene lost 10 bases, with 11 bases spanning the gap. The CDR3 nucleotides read TGTGCCAGCAGCCCGGGGGGACACCAGTACTTC. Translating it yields CASSPGGHQYF.

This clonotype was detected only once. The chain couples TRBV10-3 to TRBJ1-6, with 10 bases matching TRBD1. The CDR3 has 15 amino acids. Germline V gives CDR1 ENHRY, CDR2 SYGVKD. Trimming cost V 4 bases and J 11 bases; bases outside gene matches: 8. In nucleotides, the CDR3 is TGTGCCATCAGTGGGGAGACAGGGGGCAATCCACCCCTCCACTTT. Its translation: CAISGETGGNPPLHF.

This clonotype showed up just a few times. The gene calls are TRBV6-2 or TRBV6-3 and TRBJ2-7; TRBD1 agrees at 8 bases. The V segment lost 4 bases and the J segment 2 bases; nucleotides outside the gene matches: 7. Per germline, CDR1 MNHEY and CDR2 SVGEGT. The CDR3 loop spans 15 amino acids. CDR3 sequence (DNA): TGTGCCAGCAGTTCCCGGGACAGGTGGGCCTACGAGCAGTACTTC. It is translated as CASSSRDRWAYEQYF.